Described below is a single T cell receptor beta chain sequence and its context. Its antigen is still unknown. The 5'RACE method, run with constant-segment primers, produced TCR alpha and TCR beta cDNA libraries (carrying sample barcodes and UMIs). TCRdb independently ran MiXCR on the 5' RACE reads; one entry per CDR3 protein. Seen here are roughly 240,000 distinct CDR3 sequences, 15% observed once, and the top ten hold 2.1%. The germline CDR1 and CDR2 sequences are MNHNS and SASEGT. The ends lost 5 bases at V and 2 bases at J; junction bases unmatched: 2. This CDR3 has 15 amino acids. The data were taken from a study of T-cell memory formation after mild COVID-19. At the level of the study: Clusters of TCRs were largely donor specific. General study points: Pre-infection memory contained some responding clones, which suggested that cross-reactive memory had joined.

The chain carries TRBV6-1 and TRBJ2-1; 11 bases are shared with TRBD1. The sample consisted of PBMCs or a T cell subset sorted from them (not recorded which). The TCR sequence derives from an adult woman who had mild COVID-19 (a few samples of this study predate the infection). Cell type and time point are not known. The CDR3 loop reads CASSWDRGTYNEQFF. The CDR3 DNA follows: TGTGCCAGCAGTTGGGACAGGGGGACCTACAATGAGCAGTTCTTC.